This T cell receptor (beta chain) was sequenced for a study of T cells in localized non-small cell lung cancer. V lost 2 bases to trimming and J lost 4 bases, with 13 bases between them. Germline V gene data show CDR1 as SGDLS and CDR2 as YYNGEE. There are 15 residues in the CDR3. This clone ranks as large. Other DNA sequences in this specimen translate into the identical CDR3. Method: immunoSEQ multiplex PCR; TCRdb's copy keeps in-frame clones and lacks some. The sample consists of about 330 clones, 35% of them appearing once. The rearrangement links TRBV9 to TRBJ1-3; no clear D gene. The sample in question was normal lung tissue next to the tumor, obtained before any cancer treatment. The source of this sequence is a male donor older than 55 with stage III lung adenocarcinoma. CDR3 sequence (DNA): TGTGCCAGCAGCGTCGTCCCGACTCAGGGAAACACCATATATTTT. Its protein product is CASSVVPTQGNTIYF.